Following are 32 T cell receptor beta chains from one sample sequenced in a study of cytomegalovirus exposure and HLA in healthy donors. Primers included in the PCR were 60 Vbeta and 13 Jbeta primers. Sequenced by immunoSEQ multiplex PCR; TCRdb stores in-frame clones only, minus some. The profile shows around 91,000 clones, 64% of them singletons. The sequenced sample was PBMCs. The receptors derive from a man aged 55 to 69 in good health and CMV-seronegative.

A word on this clone: The junction departs from the called germline gene at one end, perhaps through a read error. V is TRBV27 and J is TRBJ2-1, with TRBD1 as a possible D gene (5 bases). The CDR3 runs 13 residues. The germline V gene encodes CDR1 MNHEY and CDR2 SMNVEV (reference sequence). The chain's CDR3 is CASSQGVWEGMVF. The CDR3 DNA follows: TGTGCCAGCAGCCAGGGCGTGTGGGAAGGGATGGTCTTC.

V gene TRBV18 combines with J gene TRBJ2-7, with 8 nucleotides matching TRBD1. CDR1 and CDR2 from the germline V gene are KGHSH and LQKENI. The CDR3 totals 15 residues. Trimming cost V 6 bases and J 4 bases; bases outside gene matches: 11. This CDR3 reads CASSASWQGAYEQYF. The CDR3 DNA sequence: TGTGCCAGCTCCGCCTCCTGGCAGGGGGCTTACGAGCAGTACTTC.

This sequence joins TRBV5-5 and TRBJ1-1; the D is unclear. V was pared by 3 bases and J by 3 bases, with 3 bases between. Germline lookup yields CDR1 SGHKS and CDR2 YYEKEE (reference sequence). The CDR3 totals 11 residues. DNA for the CDR3: TGTGCCAGCAGCTCTTACACTGAAGCTTTCTTT. Protein product: CASSSYTEAFF.

The gene calls are TRBV2 and TRBJ1-6; no definite D call. Germline-derived CDR1 and CDR2 are SNHLY and FYNNEI. V was clipped by 2 bases and J by 7 bases, with 6 bases between them. The CDR3 extends over 13 amino acids. The CDR3, as DNA: TGTGCCAGCAGTGAATCGGGGAATTCACCCCTCCACTTT. This translates into CASSESGNSPLHF.

The table lists this clone with a few counts. The chain carries TRBV29-1 and TRBJ1-5; TRBD1 is a possible D gene (5 bases). Germline V gene data show CDR1 as SQVTM and CDR2 as ANQGSEA. The CDR3 loop spans 14 amino acids. The V and J ends lost 7 bases and 4 bases respectively, with 17 bases between them. Here the CDR3 reads CSAQRGVGNQPQHF. The CDR3 DNA reads as TGCAGCGCCCAGCGGGGGGTAGGGAATCAGCCCCAGCATTTT.

The V call is TRBV13, the J call TRBJ2-7, with TRBD2 matching 8 bases. Germline values: CDR1 PRHDT, CDR2 FYEKMQ (reference sequence). V was clipped by 4 bases and J by 1 base; unmatched bases: 6. This CDR3 region has 15 residues. CDR3: CASSSTSGTSYEQYF. CDR3 nucleotides: TGTGCCAGCAGCTCAACTAGCGGTACTTCCTACGAGCAGTACTTC. The full variable domain, with the rest looked up from reference TRBV13 and TRBJ2-7, is AAGVIQSPRHLIKEKRETATLKCYPIPRHDTVYWYQQGPGQDPQFLISFYEKMQSDKGSIPDRFSAQQFSDYHSELNMSSLELGDSALYFCASSSTSGTSYEQYFGPGTRLTVT.

This rearrangement joins TRBV19 to TRBJ1-4, with D possibly matching TRBD1 (5 bases). CDR1 LNHDA and CDR2 SQIVND come from the germline V gene (reference sequence). The CDR3 consists of 15 residues. V lost 5 bases to trimming and J lost 5 bases, with 15 bases between them. The CDR3 reads CASSLGGKGNEKLFF. CDR3 DNA sequence: TGTGCCAGTAGTTTGGGGGGGAAGGGCAATGAAAAACTGTTTTTT.

This chain links TRBV6-4 with TRBJ2-3; weak D call: TRBD1 (6 bases). The V gene lost 6 bases and the J gene lost 1 base, with 14 bases spanning the gap. CDR1 and CDR2 from the germline V gene are MRHNA and SNTAGT. The CDR3 has 15 residues. The CDR3: CASRDTGFGTDTQYF. CDR3 coding DNA: TGTGCCAGCAGAGATACAGGGTTCGGCACAGATACGCAGTATTTT.

The rearrangement uses TRBV5-1 and TRBJ1-1; D is possibly TRBD1 (5 bases). Germline CDR1 is SGHRS and CDR2 is YFSETQ. V lost 2 bases to trimming and J lost 11 bases, with 13 bases between them. This CDR3 is built from 12 residues. In DNA, the CDR3 is TGCGCCAGCAGCTTTGCAGACTCAGGGGCTTTCTTT. This gives the protein CASSFADSGAFF. The variable domain in full, completed from reference TRBV5-1 and TRBJ1-1, reads KAGVTQTPRYLIKTRGQQVTLSCSPISGHRSVSWYQQTPGQGLQFLFEYFSETQRNKGNFPGRFSGRQFSNSRSEMNVSTLELGDSALYLCASSFADSGAFFGQGTRLTVV.

V and J are TRBV4-2 and TRBJ2-4; the match to TRBD2 covers 13 bases. The CDR3 consists of 20 residues. Per the germline V gene, CDR1 is LGHNA and CDR2 is YNFKEQ. The V segment lost 0 bases and the J segment 5 bases; nucleotides outside the gene matches: 13. DNA for the CDR3: TGTGCCAGCAGCCAAGAAATGACTAGCGGGGGGATCCTCATCGAAAACATTCAGTACTTC. Encoded protein: CASSQEMTSGGILIENIQYF.

This rearrangement joins TRBV15 to TRBJ1-3; the D is unclear. The V gene lost 2 bases and the J gene lost 3 bases, with 5 bases spanning the gap. Germline V gene data show CDR1 as LNHNV and CDR2 as YYDKDF (reference sequence). There are 13 residues in the CDR3. CDR3 amino acids: CATSRPGGNTIYF. In DNA form, the CDR3 reads TGTGCCACCAGCAGACCGGGTGGAAACACCATATATTTT.

J is TRBJ1-6 and V is TRBV18; TRBD1 might be the D (6 bases). CDR1 KGHSH and CDR2 LQKENI come from the germline V gene. V lost 3 bases, J lost 9 bases, and 12 bases lay in between. The CDR3 is 14 residues long. CDR3 coding DNA: TGTGCCAGCTCACCCGGGACACTCGGTTCACCCCTCCACTTT. Translation gives CASSPGTLGSPLHF.

This clone has a handful of counts. The CDR3 region is CASSPRQYGYTF. The CDR3 DNA follows: TGTGCCAGCAGCCCACGACAGTATGGCTACACCTTC. This chain uses TRBV7-9 with TRBJ1-2; D possibly corresponds to TRBD1 (5 bases). V lost 5 bases and J lost 5, with 9 bases in between. Germline loops: CDR1 SEHNR, CDR2 FQNEAQ (reference sequence). The CDR3 totals 12 residues.

There are a few counts of this clone. The chain employs TRBV4-1 and TRBJ2-1, with TRBD1 matching over 8 bases. V shed 2 bases and J 7 bases; nucleotides not matched to a gene: 4. There are 14 residues in the CDR3. The germline CDR1 and CDR2 sequences are MGHRA and YSYEKL. This CDR3 is CASSQPQGANEQFF. The CDR3 coding sequence is TGCGCCAGCAGCCAACCGCAGGGGGCGAATGAGCAGTTCTTC.

This chain links TRBV15 with TRBJ2-4, with D possibly matching TRBD1 (6 bases). Trimming removed 0 bases at V and 3 bases at J, with 9 bases between. Germline V gives CDR1 LNHNV, CDR2 YYDKDF (reference sequence). The CDR3 spans 15 residues. CDR3 sequence reads: CATSREGGVKNIQYF. The CDR3, as DNA: TGTGCCACCAGCAGAGAAGGGGGAGTCAAAAACATTCAGTACTTC.

The chain carries TRBV19 and TRBJ1-1; D perhaps matches TRBD1 (6 bases). The CDR3 extends over 15 amino acids. V lost 4 bases and J 3 bases, leaving 15 bases between the germline ends. Germline CDR1 reads LNHDA; CDR2 reads SQIVND (reference sequence). The CDR3: CASSTHRVGDTEAFF. The DNA for the CDR3 is TGTGCCAGTAGTACCCACAGGGTGGGTGACACTGAAGCTTTCTTT.

The rearrangement joins TRBV5-1 to TRBJ2-3; D unclear. V lost 0 bases, J lost 0 bases, and 8 bases lay in between. This CDR3 is built from 15 residues. Germline assignment: CDR1 SGHRS and CDR2 YFSETQ. The CDR3 DNA follows: TGCGCCAGCAGCTTGGTGGGCAGCAGCACAGATACGCAGTATTTT. Its translation is CASSLVGSSTDTQYF. Based on the CDR3 plus reference TRBV5-1 and TRBJ2-3, the full variable domain is KAGVTQTPRYLIKTRGQQVTLSCSPISGHRSVSWYQQTPGQGLQFLFEYFSETQRNKGNFPGRFSGRQFSNSRSEMNVSTLELGDSALYLCASSLVGSSTDTQYFGPGTRLTVL.

This clone was found a few times. The J gene is TRBJ1-2, the V gene TRBV6-5; no clear D gene. Looked up from germline, CDR1 is MNHEY and CDR2 is SVGAGI. Trimming stripped 7 bases from V and 2 bases from J, with 11 bases between. This CDR3 has 13 amino acids. CDR3 nucleotide sequence: TGTGCCAGCAAACCCGGGAAAAACTATGGCTACACCTTC. Its protein is CASKPGKNYGYTF.

The chain employs TRBV5-1 and TRBJ2-3, with D possibly being TRBD2 (5 bases). CDR3 length: 13 amino acids. From germline, CDR1 is SGHRS and CDR2 YFSETQ. Between the trimmed V and J ends, which lost 0 bases and 5 bases, there was a span of 7 bases. DNA of the CDR3: TGCGCCAGCAGCTTGGTTCGGGGAGATACGCAGTATTTT. Residues: CASSLVRGDTQYF.

The chain links TRBV4-1 to TRBJ2-7; 10 nucleotides line up with TRBD1. The CDR3 length is 15 residues. Germline V gene sequence: CDR1 MGHRA, CDR2 YSYEKL. V lost 4 bases, J lost 0 bases, and 3 bases stayed unmatched. Written as DNA, the CDR3 is TGCGCCAGCAGCCCTCGACAGGGGGCCTCCTACGAGCAGTACTTC. This encodes CASSPRQGASYEQYF.

The chain joins TRBV10-1 to TRBJ2-1; TRBD2 matches at 7 bases. Germline V gene data show CDR1 as WNHNN and CDR2 as SYGVQD (reference sequence). This CDR3 is built from 13 residues. The V segment lost 4 bases and the J segment 6 bases; nucleotides outside the gene matches: 3. The CDR3 spells CASSAREGNEQFF. The CDR3 region has the DNA TGCGCCAGCAGTGCCAGGGAGGGCAATGAGCAGTTCTTC.

The rearrangement uses TRBV29-1 and TRBJ1-2, with 7 bases fitting TRBD1. CDR1 is SQVTM, CDR2 ANQGSEA, per germline. The length of the CDR3 is 12 residues. V lost 6 bases and J lost 2; bases outside the gene matches: 3. The CDR3, as DNA: TGCAGCGTGGACAGGCGGAACTATGGCTACACCTTC. As protein: CSVDRRNYGYTF.

V gene TRBV5-1 combines with J gene TRBJ1-1; 9 positions agree with TRBD1. Germline CDR1 and CDR2: SGHRS and YFSETQ. The CDR3 contains 15 residues. The J segment lost 5 bases and the V segment lost 1 base, leaving 6 bases of the junction unmatched. The CDR3 region has the DNA TGCGCCAGCAGCTTGTTAGGGACAGGGAGTACTGAAGCTTTCTTT. This codes for CASSLLGTGSTEAFF.

This chain uses TRBV2 with TRBJ2-1; the D gene is possibly TRBD2 (5 bases). Trimming left V 6 bases short and J 4 bases short, with 16 bases between. The CDR3 is made up of 15 amino acids. Germline V gene lookup returns CDR1 SNHLY and CDR2 FYNNEI. Here the CDR3 DNA reads TGTGCCAGCAGGGGCAGACTAATTGGGTACAATGAGCAGTTCTTC. It specifies CASRGRLIGYNEQFF.

Points on this clone: Other DNA variants within this sample encode the same CDR3. This rearrangement joins TRBV5-4 to TRBJ1-5, with a weak D call TRBD1 (5 bases). Germline V gives CDR1 SGHNT, CDR2 YYREEE (reference sequence). V was trimmed by 0 bases and J by 0 bases, leaving 7 bases between them. The CDR3 extends over 15 amino acids. The CDR3 loop reads CASSLGGYSNQPQHF. CDR3 in DNA: TGTGCCAGCAGCTTGGGGGGCTATAGCAATCAGCCCCAGCATTTT.

The rearrangement uses TRBV30 and TRBJ1-2, with D possibly matching TRBD1 (5 bases). The V end was cut by 4 bases, the J end by 4 bases, with 10 bases between. Germline values: CDR1 GTSNPN, CDR2 SVGIG (reference sequence). The CDR3 runs to 12 residues. CDR3 region: CAWTPQGYGYTF. In DNA form, the CDR3 reads TGTGCCTGGACCCCCCAGGGCTATGGCTACACCTTC.

The gene calls are TRBV27 and TRBJ1-2; D may be TRBD1 (5 bases). This CDR3 region has 13 residues. With 5 bases removed from V and 5 bases from J, the gap between germline ends came to 12 bases. Germline CDR1 and CDR2: MNHEY and SMNVEV (reference sequence). The CDR3 bases are TGTGCCAGCAGTGGTAAGGGGTTGTATGGCTACACCTTC. Protein: CASSGKGLYGYTF.

This clone was seen many times. The gene calls are TRBV27 and TRBJ1-1; TRBD1 aligns across 7 bases. The V and J ends lost 5 bases and 5 bases, in that order; junction bases with no gene match: 11. This CDR3 is built from 15 residues. The V gene's germline CDR1 is MNHEY and CDR2 SMNVEV (reference sequence). The CDR3 DNA is TGTGCCAGCAGTCCCAACGACAGGGTCGGAACTGAAGCTTTCTTT. Translating it yields CASSPNDRVGTEAFF.

This chain uses TRBV5-4 with TRBJ2-3, with a weak D call TRBD2 (6 bases). The germline gives CDR1 SGHNT, CDR2 YYREEE (reference sequence). Trimming pared 6 bases from V and 6 bases from J, leaving 20 bases between. This CDR3 has 15 residues. The CDR3 nucleotides read TGTGCCAGCACCCCTGGGGGGAGTGGTGTTGATACGCAGTATTTT. This sequence encodes CASTPGGSGVDTQYF.

A few counts support this clone. The chain employs TRBV11-3 and TRBJ1-4; D unclear. This CDR3 spans 14 amino acids. CDR1 and CDR2 (germline): SGHNT, YENEEA. Trimming stripped 5 bases from V and 7 bases from J, with 14 bases between. The CDR3 nucleotides are TGTGCCAGCAGCCCATCTAAGCTGCGTGAAAAACTGTTTTTT. This gives the protein CASSPSKLREKLFF. Variable domain in full (rest from reference TRBV11-3 and TRBJ1-4): EAGVVQSPRYKIIEKKQPVAFWCNPISGHNTLYWYLQNLGQGPELLIRYENEEAVDDSQLPKDRFSAERLKGVDSTLKIQPAELGDSAVYLCASSPSKLREKLFFGSGTQLSVL.

The V and J genes are TRBV11-3 and TRBJ2-7; D may be TRBD2 (6 bases). V dropped 7 bases and J dropped 0 bases, with 16 bases sitting between them. The CDR3 is 15 residues long. Per the germline V gene, CDR1 is SGHNT and CDR2 is YENEEA. The CDR3, as DNA: TGTGCCAGCACCCAAGGAGGGCTTAGCTCCTACGAGCAGTACTTC. As protein: CASTQGGLSSYEQYF.

In this sample, this clone turned up once. This rearrangement joins TRBV28 to TRBJ1-6; D not resolved. From germline, CDR1 is MDHEN and CDR2 SYDVKM. The CDR3 has 16 amino acids. The V end was cut by 5 bases, the J end by 11 bases, with 22 bases between. The CDR3 nucleotides read TGTGCCAGCAGTCTGCGACAATTCATGACCCGGCCACCCCTCCACTTT. It yields the protein CASSLRQFMTRPPLHF.